This entry lists 9 T cell receptor beta chains sequenced from one sample in a study of shared clonotypes between healthy human individuals (dated by TCRdb to about 2020). Libraries were made using the immunoSEQ multiplex PCR assay. What TCRdb holds here is the immuneACCESS table cut down to in-frame rearrangements. Part of the clones is not present; checked against another copy, under half of the missing clones reflect an unresolved V gene, and the others are unexplained. The sample has over a million clones on record, more than 95% of them singletons. The ten largest clones take up over 1% of the sample. The sequencing input was naive CD4+ T cells sorted from blood. The cell subset or site label here, explained by the study, means: CD45RA+ positively selected. These receptors all come from a man aged 25 to 45 in good health.

The V call is TRBV7-9, the J call TRBJ2-7, with D maybe TRBD1 (6 bases). The V end lost 1 base, the J end lost 7 bases, and 17 bases lay between the germline ends. This CDR3 spans 15 amino acids. Germline loops: CDR1 SEHNR, CDR2 FQNEAQ (reference sequence). This chain's CDR3 is CASSLGSGVSGEQYF. In DNA, the CDR3 is TGTGCCAGCAGCTTAGGTTCAGGGGTATCCGGAGAGCAGTACTTC.

The chain employs TRBV19 and TRBJ2-2; 8 nucleotides agree with TRBD1. CDR3 length: 15 residues. Germline V CDR1 and CDR2: LNHDA, SQIVND (reference sequence). V shed 4 bases, J shed 4 bases, and the junction held 5 bases outside the gene matches. CDR3 protein: CASSRQQGVTGELFF. In DNA form, the CDR3 reads TGTGCCAGTAGTAGGCAACAGGGGGTCACCGGGGAGCTGTTTTTT.

The rearrangement links TRBV28 to TRBJ2-7; D is undetermined. CDR1 and CDR2 (germline): MDHEN, SYDVKM. This CDR3 has 13 residues. V was clipped by 2 bases and J by 0 bases, with 5 bases between them. The CDR3 is CASSLGLSYEQYF. The DNA of the CDR3 is TGTGCCAGCAGTTTAGGTCTCTCCTACGAGCAGTACTTC. The complete variable domain, with remaining parts taken from reference TRBV28 and TRBJ2-7, reads DVKVTQSSRYLVKRTGEKVFLECVQDMDHENMFWYRQDPGLGLRLIYFSYDVKMKEKGDIPEGYSVSREKKERFSLILESASTNQTSMYLCASSLGLSYEQYFGPGTRLTVT.

The chain is built from TRBV9 and TRBJ2-1; 12 bases are a match to TRBD2. From germline, CDR1 is SGDLS and CDR2 YYNGEE. This CDR3 comprises 18 residues. J lost 2 bases, V lost 7 bases, and 13 bases had no gene match. DNA of the CDR3: TGTGCCAGCGGGGGGAGGACTAGCGGGAACCTCCCCTACAATGAGCAGTTCTTC. Its translation: CASGGRTSGNLPYNEQFF.

The chain joins TRBV28 to TRBJ2-1; TRBD1 is a possible D gene (6 bases). Germline V gene lookup returns CDR1 MDHEN and CDR2 SYDVKM. Trimming took off 9 bases at V and 4 bases at J, with 16 bases between the two ends. This CDR3 region has 14 residues. The CDR3 is CASSPGHRYNEQFF. In DNA, the CDR3 is TGTGCCAGTTCTCCGGGACACCGATACAATGAGCAGTTCTTC.

This sequence joins TRBV11-2 and TRBJ2-1; the match to TRBD2 covers 9 bases. V gave up 2 bases and J gave up 4 bases; unmatched junction bases: 9. This CDR3 region has 17 residues. Germline CDR1 is SGHAT and CDR2 is FQNNGV. The CDR3 region has the DNA TGTGCCAGCAGCTTACTTTACCAACTAGCGGGTTACAATGAGCAGTTCTTC. This gives the protein CASSLLYQLAGYNEQFF.

Concerning this clone: Other DNA sequences in the same sample also yield this CDR3. The rearrangement links TRBV7-3 to TRBJ1-1, with D perhaps TRBD1 (5 bases). This CDR3 region has 15 residues. The germline CDR1 and CDR2 sequences are SGHTA and FQGTGA. Trimming pared 1 base from V and 1 base from J, leaving 10 bases between. This chain's CDR3 is CASSLSGTGNTEAFF. CDR3 bases: TGTGCCAGCAGCTTAAGCGGGACGGGGAACACTGAAGCTTTCTTT.

This clone was seen more than once but under ten times. The rearrangement joins TRBV20-1 to TRBJ2-3; no reliable D call. CDR1 and CDR2 from the germline V gene are DFQATT and SNEGSKA (reference sequence). The V gene lost 7 bases and the J gene lost 5 bases, with 7 bases spanning the gap. The CDR3 length is 10 residues. In DNA, the CDR3 is TGCAGTGGCGTGGAAGATACGCAGTATTTT. Its protein is CSGVEDTQYF.

With respect to this clone: Other DNA sequences in the sample encode the same CDR3. CDR3 region: CASSTGTSGYTDTQYF. The CDR3 bases are TGCGCCAGCAGCACCGGGACTAGCGGATATACAGATACGCAGTATTTT. The chain combines TRBV5-1 with TRBJ2-3; the match to TRBD2 covers 11 bases. Looked up from germline, CDR1 is SGHRS and CDR2 is YFSETQ. This CDR3 region has 16 residues. Trimming at V came to 4 bases and at J to 3 bases, leaving 7 bases not matched to a gene.